This T cell receptor beta chain was sequenced in a study of blood T cell repertoires in COVID-19. For the study at large: T cells, B-cell-depleted T cells, or PBMCs supplied cDNA or gDNA.

The ends lost 1 base at V and 0 bases at J; junction bases unmatched: 8. The length of the CDR3 is 18 residues. The germline CDR1 and CDR2 sequences are SEHNR and FQNEAQ (reference sequence). The protocol was immunoSEQ multiplex PCR, while the TCRdb copy is restricted to in-frame clones and leaves out a portion. The sample has 230,000 or so clones; approximately 83% are singletons. The chain joins TRBV7-9 to TRBJ2-2, with 7 bases that match TRBD2. Sequencing was performed on PBMCs or T cells enriched from blood (not recorded which). This TCR derives from a man aged 45-60 years who had recovered from COVID-19. In DNA, the CDR3 is TGTGCCAGCAGCTTAGGGTCCCTAGCGGTCACGAACACCGGGGAGCTGTTTTTT. The encoded protein is CASSLGSLAVTNTGELFF.